This T cell receptor beta chain came from a study of blood T cell repertoires in COVID-19 (dated by TCRdb to 2019 to 2021). Study-wide context: The collaborator samples originated in the United States, Italy and Spain and spanned the acute and convalescent phases of COVID-19. Samples came from the ongoing ImmuneRACE study (first 160 participants) plus 1,254 subjects from 6 global collaborators. A de-identified subject ID, COVID-19 status, age in years and sex were almost always included in the sample metadata. Where available, HLA class I and class II types were obtained from metadata supplied by the sample provider rather than from assay-based typing. The material from the prospective study consisted of cDNA or gDNA derived from T cells, B-cell-depleted T cells, or PBMCs. Subjects who had been exposed to COVID-19, were actively infected with it, or had recovered from it provided the deeply sampled blood TCRbeta repertoires that made up the dataset. A freely available public database, intended as a resource for researchers studying the immune response to SARS-CoV-2, is where the repertoires were released.

The germline V gene sets CDR1 to KGHDR and CDR2 to SFDVKD. Trimming accounts for 5 bases at V and 4 bases at J, while the number of junction bases matched to no gene is 3. Inclusive of the bounding cysteine and phenylalanine, the CDR3 is 14 residues long. The sequence is cut down to CDR3 DNA, 42 bases in frame from base 1. General conclusions and limits of the study: The quantity of clinical and demographic metadata differed by source and by participant and was supplied without curation.

Points on this clone: Its antigen is unknown. No much larger clonotype is one base removed from it; base qualities were not supplied.

TCRbeta CDR3 regions were amplified from genomic DNA using the immunoSEQ Assay, a bias-controlled multiplex PCR. The study's processing was this. Nucleated cell counts per sample were estimated from amplification of reference gene primers within the assay. Sequence reads were collapsed and filtered to measure the absolute abundance of every unique TCRbeta CDR3 rearrangement. For each sample, productive Simpson clonality was calculated by taking the square root of Simpson's diversity index across productive rearrangements. The table comes from immuneACCESS by way of TCRdb, which keeps in-frame sequences with V and J called. Part of the clones is missing from these tables; in studies checked, under half for an unresolved V gene and the rest for unknown reasons. The V and J calls and clone size come from that table; D and trimming were worked out from the DNA. This sample gives about 500,000 clones in total; roughly 87% of them show up just once. 0.8% to 0.9% of the sample comes from the top ten.

At one collaborating source in Seattle, patients were enrolled during active infection and were followed longitudinally through the course of disease. Whole blood was collected in K2EDTA tubes by collaborating institutions according to the institutions' own protocols. For TCRbeta analysis, collaborators shipped samples as frozen whole blood, isolated PBMCs, or DNA extracted from either of those sample types. Sequenced input: peripheral blood. The receptor's source is a man aged 18 to 29 with COVID-19, enrolled during active disease. The rearrangement combines TRBV24-1 with TRBJ1-4; the junction holds 7 bases that match TRBD1. The nucleotides read TGTGCCACCAGTGGGGGACAGAGTAATGAAAAACTGTTTTTT. Protein translation: CATSGGQSNEKLFF.